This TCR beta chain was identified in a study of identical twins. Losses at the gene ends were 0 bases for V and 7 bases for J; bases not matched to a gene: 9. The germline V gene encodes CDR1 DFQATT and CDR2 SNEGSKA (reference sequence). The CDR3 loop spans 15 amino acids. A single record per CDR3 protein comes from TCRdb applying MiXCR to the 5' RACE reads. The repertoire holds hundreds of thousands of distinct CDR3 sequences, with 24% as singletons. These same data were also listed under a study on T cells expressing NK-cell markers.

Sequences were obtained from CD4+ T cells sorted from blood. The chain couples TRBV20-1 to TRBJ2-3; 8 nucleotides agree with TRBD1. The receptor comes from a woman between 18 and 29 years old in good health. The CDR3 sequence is CSARDPGQVPNTQYF. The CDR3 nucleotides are TGCAGTGCTAGAGATCCGGGACAGGTCCCAAATACGCAGTATTTT.